This TCR beta chain was sequenced for a study of breast tumors, draining lymph nodes, adjacent tissues. Overall study results and limits: Tumor repertoires ranked between lymph nodes and nontumor tissue in diversity, with V and J gene preferences.

The J segment lost 4 bases and the V segment lost 5 bases, leaving 6 bases of the junction unmatched. The V gene's germline CDR1 is LNHDA and CDR2 SQIVND (reference sequence). The CDR3 extends over 14 amino acids. Axillary draining lymph nodes of breast cancer patients supplied the node samples. MiXCR, applied by TCRdb to the multiplex PCR reads, yields one record per CDR3 protein. The sample lists about 200,000 distinct CDR3 sequences; less than 40% were seen once. Remarks on this clonotype: What it recognizes is unknown.

The sequence derives from a female donor with breast cancer. Some clones in this sample may be carry-over from other donors' samples. Sample: axillary lymph node tissue. V usage is TRBV19 and J usage is TRBJ1-2, with 8 nucleotides matching TRBD1. DNA for the CDR3: TGTGCCAGTAGTTGGACAGGGAAAGTCTATGGCTACACCTTC. This sequence encodes CASSWTGKVYGYTF.